This T cell receptor (beta chain) was recovered during a study of cytomegalovirus exposure and HLA in healthy donors. The ends were cut back, 3 bases at V and 5 bases at J, with 17 bases in the middle. CDR1 LNHDA and CDR2 SQIVND come from the germline V gene (reference sequence). CDR3 length equals 16 residues. The study ran its PCR with 60 Vbeta and 13 Jbeta primers. This table comes from immunoSEQ multiplex PCR, and its TCRdb copy is limited to in-frame clones, with some not included. The sample carries 100,000 to 150,000 clones, 77% recorded once. Sequencing input: PBMCs. The chain combines TRBV19 with TRBJ1-5; D is uncertain. The source of this sequence is a male donor in good health and CMV-seropositive. The CDR3 DNA is TGTGCCAGTAGTATGAGCCGGCAGGTTTCCGATCAGCCCCAGCATTTT. It specifies CASSMSRQVSDQPQHF.